The entry that follows covers one T cell receptor (beta chain) sequence. Its antigen remains unidentified. No base quality information exists; no much larger clone differs at one position. These data come from a study of T-cell memory formation after mild COVID-19 (dated by TCRdb to the early 2020s). In terms of the full investigation: TCR sequence clusters from the two donors were found to be largely donor specific. The cohort was made up of two young adult volunteers, one female and one male, who were previously healthy. T-cell clones expanding and contracting after mild COVID-19 in two donors were tracked by longitudinal TCRalpha and TCRbeta repertoire sequencing.

Ficoll-Paque density gradient centrifugation was used to isolate PBMCs. Inclusive of the bounding cysteine and phenylalanine, the CDR3 is 12 residues long. Only CDR3 DNA is held: 36 bases, read in frame from base 1. A distance of 7 bases separates the germline ends of V and J, which lose 0 bases and 6 bases respectively. CDR1 and CDR2 (GTSNPN, SVGIG) derive from the germline V gene (reference sequence). Data came from an Illumina NovaSeq 6000. cDNA libraries for TCRalpha and TCRbeta were prepared by 5'RACE using constant-segment primers, with sample barcodes and unique molecular identifiers added. RNA was extracted from every sample with Trizol reagent. Libraries were amplified in two PCR steps, with a second sample barcode and Illumina TruSeq adapters added in the second step. Sequencing of the libraries was done on an Illumina NovaSeq, producing 2 x 150 bp paired-end reads. In the paper's pipeline: With migec v1.2.7, reads were demultiplexed and then collapsed into UMI-guided consensus sequences. Using mixcr v2.1.11, UMI consensuses were aligned to TRA and TRB V and J templates and then assembled into clonotypes. A clonotype was counted as expanded or contracted only when both edgeR and NoisET called the clonotype significant, with the noise models trained on biological replicates. For edgeR calls, the thresholds were a false discovery rate-adjusted p below 0.01 and a log2 fold-change of 1. PCA with hierarchical clustering of max-normalized trajectories of the 1000 most abundant clonotypes was used as exploratory dynamics analysis. Each responding clone was given a CD4 or CD8 phenotype based on the CD4+ and CD8+ repertoires, which had been sequenced separately. In-frame beta chains were kept once TCRdb had trimmed the public reads at Q25 with fastp and called clones with MiXCR. Rows with one shared CDR3 protein collapse into an entry with the most common genes and DNA. For this entry, the V and J calls and clone size follow TCRdb and not the study's own pipeline. The sample table records some 280,000 distinct CDR3 sequences; around 15% of these occur just once. The top ten constitute roughly 20% of the sample.

What the research found in general, with its limitations: Clones contracting from day 15 to 85 had balanced CD4/CD8 phenotypes, while a second wave expanding from day 15 to 37 was biased towards CD4+. Contracting CD4+ clones were found mainly in CM and EM memory subsets, while CD8+ clones were enriched in EMRA. The study covered only two mild cases, and larger cohorts including severe cases with pre-infection samples were considered necessary. SARS-CoV-2 specificity of the second-wave clones peaking on day 37 was not confirmed. Some responding clones were detected in pre-infection memory, which suggested that pre-existing cross-reactive memory T cells had joined the SARS-CoV-2 response.

The chain joins TRBV30 to TRBJ2-3; the D element might be TRBD1 or TRBD2, as each aligns at 6 bases. The receptor was isolated from a young man who had mild COVID-19 (a few samples of this study predate the infection). The sample titles of this study are shuffled in the database, so cell type and time point are left out; the donor was told from shared clones. Sequencing input: PBMCs or a T cell subset sorted from them (not recorded which). The nucleotide sequence is TGTGCCTGGAGTGTAGGGGGGGATACGCAGTATTTT. This is translated as CAWSVGGDTQYF.